This T cell receptor (beta chain) was found in a study of blood T cell repertoires in COVID-19 (TCRdb year 2020). The study in broad terms: Collaborator samples came from the United States, Italy and Spain and covered acute and convalescent phases of COVID-19. The prospective study material was composed of cDNA or gDNA derived from T cells, B-cell-depleted T cells, or PBMCs. The dataset comprised deeply sampled blood TCRbeta repertoires from subjects exposed to, actively infected with, or recovered from COVID-19. The repertoires were released in a freely available public database meant as a resource for research on the immune response to SARS-CoV-2. Samples were obtained from the ongoing ImmuneRACE study (first 160 participants) and from 1,254 subjects provided by 6 global collaborators. Sample metadata almost always included a de-identified subject ID, COVID-19 status, age in years and sex. Where available, HLA class I and class II types were obtained from metadata supplied by the sample provider rather than from assay-based typing. Overall results and qualifications from the work: Clinical and demographic metadata were provided uncurated, with the amount varying by source and participant.

The collaborating institutions used their own protocols to collect whole blood in K2EDTA tubes. Collaborator samples were shipped for TCRbeta analysis as frozen whole blood, isolated PBMCs, or DNA extracted from either sample type. The immunoSEQ Assay, a bias-controlled multiplex PCR, was used to amplify TCRbeta CDR3 regions from genomic DNA. In the original analysis: Within the assay, amplification of reference gene primers was used to estimate how many nucleated cells each sample contained. Sequence reads were collapsed and filtered to measure the absolute abundance of every unique TCRbeta CDR3 rearrangement. For each sample, productive Simpson clonality was calculated by taking the square root of Simpson's diversity index across productive rearrangements. The source is immuneACCESS, and TCRdb retained only in-frame sequences with V and J called. Part of the clones is not carried over; for the studies checked, unresolved V genes explain less than half of this, and the remainder is unexplained. That table supplies the V and J calls and clone size; D and trimming were determined from the DNA. In all, the sample holds about 40,000 clones, and 86% of those were seen once. Together, the top ten hold roughly 5.1% of the sample.

Regarding this clone: Its antigen is not yet known. No base-level quality is on record; no much larger clone is a single base apart.

V and J are truncated by 7 bases and 0 bases respectively, leaving an intervening sequence of 12 bases. Taken from cysteine to phenylalanine, the CDR3 has 14 residues. The DNA shown is the 42-base CDR3, in frame from base 1. As encoded in the germline V gene, CDR1 is MDHEN while CDR2 is SYDVKM. The V and J segments used are TRBV28 and TRBJ1-2; TRBD1 could be the D gene, as 5 bases match. The origin of this receptor is a man aged 35 to 55 with active COVID-19. Source material: peripheral blood. The base sequence is TGTGCCAGCACTCCACAAGGGGCTAACTATGGCTACACCTTC. It codes for CASTPQGANYGYTF.